These 18 T cell receptor beta chains came from one sample sequenced in a study of blood T cell repertoires in COVID-19. Clones were read by immunoSEQ multiplex PCR, and TCRdb kept only the in-frame ones, dropping some. The profile shows 250,000 to 400,000 clones, approximately 90% of them singletons. The sample taken for sequencing was peripheral blood. These receptors all stem from a woman between 25 and 40 years old with COVID-19, enrolled during active disease.

In regard to this clone: This sample includes further DNA sequences coding for the same CDR3. V is TRBV18 and J is TRBJ2-3; the D gene is possibly TRBD1 (6 bases). This CDR3 comprises 15 residues. Germline CDR1 KGHSH, CDR2 LQKENI. The germline V and J ends were trimmed by 0 bases and 3 bases, with 10 bases remaining between them. The CDR3 reads CASSPPQGRTDTQYF. For the CDR3, the DNA is TGTGCCAGCTCACCACCACAGGGAAGGACAGATACGCAGTATTTT.

The V gene is TRBV4-3, the J gene TRBJ1-1, with D possibly TRBD1 on 5 matching bases. V gave up 0 bases and J gave up 5 bases, with 13 bases separating them. From germline, CDR1 is LGHNA and CDR2 YSLEER. This CDR3 spans 15 amino acids. This chain's CDR3 is CASSQDRGDLTEAFF. The DNA for the CDR3 is TGCGCCAGCAGCCAAGATAGGGGCGACTTGACTGAAGCTTTCTTT.

The rearrangement joins TRBV19 to TRBJ2-2, with D possibly TRBD1 on 5 matching bases. CDR3 length equals 16 residues. With 5 bases removed from V and 0 bases from J, the gap between germline ends came to 13 bases. Germline-derived CDR1 and CDR2 are LNHDA and SQIVND (reference sequence). CDR3 in DNA: TGTGCCAGTAGTCAAATCTTCAGGGCGAACACCGGGGAGCTGTTTTTT. Translated, it gives CASSQIFRANTGELFF. The full variable domain, rest sourced from reference TRBV19 and TRBJ2-2, is DGGITQSPKYLFRKEGQNVTLSCEQNLNHDAMYWYRQDPGQGLRLIYYSQIVNDFQKGDIAEGYSVSREKKESFPLTVTSAQKNPTAFYLCASSQIFRANTGELFFGEGSRLTVL.

V gene TRBV5-1 combines with J gene TRBJ1-1; tentatively, D is TRBD1 (5 bases). The germline V gene has CDR1 SGHRS and CDR2 YFSETQ. This CDR3 spans 14 amino acids. The V end lost 4 bases, the J end lost 2 bases, and 12 bases lay between the germline ends. The CDR3 DNA is TGCGCCAGCAGCCCGGGGGACCTAAACACTGAAGCTTTCTTT. Encoded protein: CASSPGDLNTEAFF.

The J gene is TRBJ1-6, the V gene TRBV5-6; D is uncertain. Per the germline V gene, CDR1 is SGHDT and CDR2 is YYEEEE. V lost 2 bases to trimming and J lost 5 bases, with 8 bases between them. The CDR3 contains 14 residues. The CDR3 region is CASSLSPDNSPLHF. The CDR3 DNA is TGTGCCAGCAGCTTATCCCCCGATAATTCACCCCTCCACTTT.

The CDR3 nucleotides are TGTGCCAGCTCACTATCCACAGGGCCTAGCAATCAGCCCCAGCATTTT. Its protein is CASSLSTGPSNQPQHF. The rearrangement uses TRBV18 and TRBJ1-5, with D perhaps TRBD1 (6 bases). Trimming shortened V by 4 bases and J by 0 bases, and 13 bases separated the two germline ends. This CDR3 has 16 residues. CDR1 and CDR2 from the germline V gene are KGHSH and LQKENI. The entire variable domain, with the rest obtained from reference TRBV18 and TRBJ1-5, is as follows: NAGVMQNPRHLVRRRGQEARLRCSPMKGHSHVYWYRQLPEEGLKFMVYLQKENIIDESGMPKERFSAEFPKEGPSILRIQQVVRGDSAAYFCASSLSTGPSNQPQHFGDGTRLSIL.

Only a few counts were recorded for this clone. The J gene is TRBJ2-7, the V gene TRBV19; the match to TRBD1 covers 8 bases. With 7 bases clipped from V and 5 bases from J, the junction kept 10 bases outside the gene matches. The CDR3 sequence is 14 residues long. Germline loops: CDR1 LNHDA, CDR2 SQIVND (reference sequence). CDR3 loop: CASTTTGGVDEQYF. In DNA form, the CDR3 reads TGTGCCAGTACCACAACAGGGGGAGTCGACGAGCAGTACTTC. The full variable domain, with the rest looked up from reference TRBV19 and TRBJ2-7, is DGGITQSPKYLFRKEGQNVTLSCEQNLNHDAMYWYRQDPGQGLRLIYYSQIVNDFQKGDIAEGYSVSREKKESFPLTVTSAQKNPTAFYLCASTTTGGVDEQYFGPGTRLTVT.

The rearrangement links TRBV5-1 to TRBJ2-2, with D uncertain. The CDR3 is 14 residues long. Deletions cut 5 bases from V and 0 bases from J, with 8 bases between. The germline V gene encodes CDR1 SGHRS and CDR2 YFSETQ. The CDR3 DNA follows: TGCGCCAGCAGGTTCTCCGCGAACACCGGGGAGCTGTTTTTT. Protein: CASRFSANTGELFF. Variable domain in full (rest from reference TRBV5-1 and TRBJ2-2): KAGVTQTPRYLIKTRGQQVTLSCSPISGHRSVSWYQQTPGQGLQFLFEYFSETQRNKGNFPGRFSGRQFSNSRSEMNVSTLELGDSALYLCASRFSANTGELFFGEGSRLTVL.

The gene calls are TRBV7-7 and TRBJ2-3; D possibly corresponds to TRBD2 (6 bases). This CDR3 has 14 residues. V lost 0 bases and J 6 bases, leaving 10 bases between the germline ends. Germline V gene data show CDR1 as SSHAT and CDR2 as FNYEAQ (reference sequence). The CDR3 sequence is CASSLAGSADTQYF. The CDR3, as DNA: TGTGCCAGCAGCTTAGCCGGGAGTGCCGATACGCAGTATTTT.

This chain connects TRBV4-2 to TRBJ1-2, with TRBD1 as a possible D gene (6 bases). Per germline, CDR1 LGHNA and CDR2 YNFKEQ. This CDR3 is 14 amino acids long. Trimming pared 4 bases from V and 8 bases from J, leaving 17 bases between. The CDR3 region is CASSLTAGGGGYTF. The CDR3 nucleotides read TGTGCCAGCAGCCTGACCGCGGGGGGCGGGGGCTACACCTTC.

This clone has a handful of counts. The V gene is TRBV9, the J gene TRBJ1-1, with D tentatively TRBD1 (5 bases). Germline CDR1 reads SGDLS; CDR2 reads YYNGEE. V was cut by 6 bases and J by 5 bases, with 20 bases left in between. There are 15 residues in the CDR3. This chain's CDR3 is CASTPTGGRGTEAFF. For the CDR3, the DNA is TGTGCCAGCACCCCAACCGGGGGTCGAGGAACTGAAGCTTTCTTT.

The chain carries TRBV19 and TRBJ1-3; 11 bases map to TRBD1. V shed 7 bases and J 2 bases; nucleotides not matched to a gene: 1. There are 14 residues in the CDR3. In germline, CDR1 is LNHDA, CDR2 SQIVND (reference sequence). Written as DNA, the CDR3 is TGTGCCAGTATGGGACAGGGGGCTGGAAACACCATATATTTT. This encodes CASMGQGAGNTIYF.

The chain links TRBV6-1 to TRBJ2-1; TRBD2 aligns across 14 bases. The germline V gene encodes CDR1 MNHNS and CDR2 SASEGT. This CDR3 has 15 residues. Trimming cost V 3 bases and J 8 bases; bases outside gene matches: 3. The CDR3 loop reads CASSETSGGADEQFF. In DNA, the CDR3 is TGTGCCAGCAGTGAGACTAGCGGGGGGGCAGATGAGCAGTTCTTC.

This chain uses TRBV5-4 with TRBJ2-5; D gene uncertain. V lost 0 bases and J lost 3, with 12 bases in between. This CDR3 contains 15 residues. Looked up from germline, CDR1 is SGHNT and CDR2 is YYREEE (reference sequence). The CDR3 loop reads CASSLAGMVEETQYF. The CDR3 DNA reads TGTGCCAGCAGCTTGGCCGGTATGGTAGAAGAGACCCAGTACTTC.

J is TRBJ2-1 and V is TRBV2, with D unclear. V dropped 3 bases and J dropped 6 bases, with 6 bases sitting between them. CDR1 is SNHLY and CDR2 is FYNNEI in the germline V gene. The CDR3 is made up of 12 amino acids. Here the CDR3 DNA reads TGTGCCAGCAGTGAGGAGCGCAATGAGCAGTTCTTC. Its translation: CASSEERNEQFF.

This sequence joins TRBV18 and TRBJ2-2, with a weak D call TRBD1 (6 bases). The V gene lost 0 bases and the J gene lost 3 bases, with 11 bases spanning the gap. The CDR3 is 16 amino acids. The germline V gene has CDR1 KGHSH and CDR2 LQKENI. The CDR3 DNA reads TGTGCCAGCTCACCACCGGGGGCTACACACACCGGGGAGCTGTTTTTT. Protein: CASSPPGATHTGELFF.

V and J are TRBV19 and TRBJ1-5; 9 positions match TRBD1. Germline CDR1 is LNHDA and CDR2 is SQIVND (reference sequence). This CDR3 has 16 amino acids. With 3 bases clipped from V and 5 bases from J, the junction kept 8 bases outside the gene matches. CDR3 protein: CASSIIFGQGHQPQHF. The CDR3 DNA sequence: TGTGCCAGTAGTATTATTTTCGGACAGGGGCATCAGCCCCAGCATTTT.

This rearrangement joins TRBV6-5 to TRBJ1-2, with TRBD1 matching 9 bases. Germline CDR1 and CDR2: MNHEY and SVGAGI. With 4 bases clipped from V and 4 bases from J, the junction kept 10 bases outside the gene matches. The CDR3 spans 16 residues. CDR3 in DNA: TGTGCCAGCAGTTCCTCCGGGACAGGGTCGGGCTATGGCTACACCTTC. Translating it yields CASSSSGTGSGYGYTF.